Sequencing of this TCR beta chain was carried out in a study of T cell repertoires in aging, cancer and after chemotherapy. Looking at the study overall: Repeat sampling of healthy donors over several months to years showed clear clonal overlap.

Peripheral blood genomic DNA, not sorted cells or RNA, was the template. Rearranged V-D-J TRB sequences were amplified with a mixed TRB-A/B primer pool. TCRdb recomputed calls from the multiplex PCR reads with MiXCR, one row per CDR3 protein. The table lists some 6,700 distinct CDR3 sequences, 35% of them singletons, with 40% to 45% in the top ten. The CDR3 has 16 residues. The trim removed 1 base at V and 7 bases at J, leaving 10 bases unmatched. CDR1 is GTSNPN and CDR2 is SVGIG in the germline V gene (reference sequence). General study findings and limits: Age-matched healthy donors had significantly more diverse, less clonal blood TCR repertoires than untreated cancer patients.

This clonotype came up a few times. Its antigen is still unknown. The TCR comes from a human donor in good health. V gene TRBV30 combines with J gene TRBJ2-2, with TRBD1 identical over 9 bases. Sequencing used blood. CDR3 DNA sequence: TGTGCCTGGAGTGCCCTCGGGACAGGGATGGTCGGGGAGCTGTTTTTT. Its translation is CAWSALGTGMVGELFF. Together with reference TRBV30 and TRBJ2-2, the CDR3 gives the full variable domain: SQTIHQWPATLVQPVGSPLSLECTVEGTSNPNLYWYRQAAGRGLQLLFYSVGIGQISSEVPQNLSASRPQDRQFILSSKKLLLSDSGFYLCAWSALGTGMVGELFFGEGSRLTVL.